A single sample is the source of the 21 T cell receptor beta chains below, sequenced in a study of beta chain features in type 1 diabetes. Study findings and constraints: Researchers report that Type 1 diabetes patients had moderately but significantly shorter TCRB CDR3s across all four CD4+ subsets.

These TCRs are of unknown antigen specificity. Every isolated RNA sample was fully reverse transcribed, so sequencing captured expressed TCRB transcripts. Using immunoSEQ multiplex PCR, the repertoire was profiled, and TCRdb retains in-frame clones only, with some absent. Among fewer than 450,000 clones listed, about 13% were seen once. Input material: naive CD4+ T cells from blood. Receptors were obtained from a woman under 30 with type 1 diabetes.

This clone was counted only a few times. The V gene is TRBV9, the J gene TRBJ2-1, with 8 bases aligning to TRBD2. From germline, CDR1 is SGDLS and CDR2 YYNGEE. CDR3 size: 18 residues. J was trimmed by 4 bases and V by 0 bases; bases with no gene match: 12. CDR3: CASSVGSPIIAGYNEQFF. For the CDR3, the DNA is TGTGCCAGCAGCGTAGGGTCCCCCATAATAGCGGGATACAATGAGCAGTTCTTC.

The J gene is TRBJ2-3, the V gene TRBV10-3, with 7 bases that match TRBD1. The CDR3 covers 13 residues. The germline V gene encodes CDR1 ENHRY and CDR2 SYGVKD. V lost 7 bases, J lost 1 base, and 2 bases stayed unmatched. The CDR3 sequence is CAIKGQGTDTQYF. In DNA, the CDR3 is TGTGCCATCAAAGGACAGGGCACAGATACGCAGTATTTT.

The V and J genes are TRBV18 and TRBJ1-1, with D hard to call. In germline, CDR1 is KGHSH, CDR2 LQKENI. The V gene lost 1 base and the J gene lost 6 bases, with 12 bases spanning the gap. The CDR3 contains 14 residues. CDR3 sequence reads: CASSPLRVQSEAFF. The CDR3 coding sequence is TGTGCCAGCTCACCACTCCGGGTTCAATCTGAAGCTTTCTTT.

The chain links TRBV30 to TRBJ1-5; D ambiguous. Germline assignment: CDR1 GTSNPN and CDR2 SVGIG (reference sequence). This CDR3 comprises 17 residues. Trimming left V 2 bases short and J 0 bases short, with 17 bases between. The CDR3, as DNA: TGTGCCTGGAGTAAACCCACCACAGCATATAGCAATCAGCCCCAGCATTTT. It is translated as CAWSKPTTAYSNQPQHF.

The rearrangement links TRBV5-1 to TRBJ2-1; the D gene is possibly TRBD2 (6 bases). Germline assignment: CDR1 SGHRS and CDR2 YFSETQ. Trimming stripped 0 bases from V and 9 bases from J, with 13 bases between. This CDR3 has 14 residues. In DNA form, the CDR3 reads TGCGCCAGCAGCTTGGACAGTGTCGGGGGTGAGCAGTTCTTC. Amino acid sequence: CASSLDSVGGEQFF.

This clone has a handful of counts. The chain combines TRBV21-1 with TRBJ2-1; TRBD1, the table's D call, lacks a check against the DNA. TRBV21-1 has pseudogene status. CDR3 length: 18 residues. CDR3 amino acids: CASSLRGQGASRYNEQFF. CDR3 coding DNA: TGTGCCAGCAGCCTAAGGGGACAGGGGGCCTCCCGCTACAATGAGCAGTTCTTC.

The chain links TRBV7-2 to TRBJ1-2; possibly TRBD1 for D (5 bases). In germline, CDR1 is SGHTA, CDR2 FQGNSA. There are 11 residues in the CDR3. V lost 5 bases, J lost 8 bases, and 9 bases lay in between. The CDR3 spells CASSPAGGYTF. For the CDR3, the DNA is TGTGCCAGCAGCCCAGCAGGGGGCTACACCTTC.

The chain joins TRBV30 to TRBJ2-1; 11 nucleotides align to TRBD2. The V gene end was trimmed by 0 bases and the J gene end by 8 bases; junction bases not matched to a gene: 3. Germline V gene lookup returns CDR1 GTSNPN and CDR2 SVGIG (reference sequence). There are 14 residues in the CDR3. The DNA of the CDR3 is TGTGCCTGGAGTGTACTAGCGGGAGTTCATGAGCAGTTCTTC. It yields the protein CAWSVLAGVHEQFF.

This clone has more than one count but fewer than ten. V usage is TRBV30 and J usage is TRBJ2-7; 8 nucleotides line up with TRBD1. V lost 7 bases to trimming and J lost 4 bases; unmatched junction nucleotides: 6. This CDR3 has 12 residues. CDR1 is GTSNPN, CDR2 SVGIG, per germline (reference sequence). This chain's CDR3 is CAFSGQVYEQYF. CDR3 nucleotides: TGTGCCTTCTCGGGACAGGTTTACGAGCAGTACTTC.

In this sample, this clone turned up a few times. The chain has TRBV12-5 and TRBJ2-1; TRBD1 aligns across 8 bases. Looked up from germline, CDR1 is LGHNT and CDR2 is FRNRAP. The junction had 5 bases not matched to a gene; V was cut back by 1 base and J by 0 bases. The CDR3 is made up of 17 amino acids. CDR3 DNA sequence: TGTGCTAGTGGTTTGGGAAGGGACAGGACCTCCTACAATGAGCAGTTCTTC. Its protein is CASGLGRDRTSYNEQFF.

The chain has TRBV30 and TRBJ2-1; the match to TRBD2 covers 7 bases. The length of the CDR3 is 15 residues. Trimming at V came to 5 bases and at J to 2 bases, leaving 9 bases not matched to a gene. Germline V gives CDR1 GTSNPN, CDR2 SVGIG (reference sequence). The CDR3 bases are TGTGCCTGGTCACTAGCGCGAAACACCTACAATGAGCAGTTCTTC. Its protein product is CAWSLARNTYNEQFF.

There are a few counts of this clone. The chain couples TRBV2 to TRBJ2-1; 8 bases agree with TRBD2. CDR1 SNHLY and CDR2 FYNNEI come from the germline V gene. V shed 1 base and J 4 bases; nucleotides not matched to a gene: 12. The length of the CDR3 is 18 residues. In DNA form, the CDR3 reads TGTGCCAGCAGTGAAGGAGGCGGCGGGAGGATTGGTTACAATGAGCAGTTCTTC. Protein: CASSEGGGGRIGYNEQFF.

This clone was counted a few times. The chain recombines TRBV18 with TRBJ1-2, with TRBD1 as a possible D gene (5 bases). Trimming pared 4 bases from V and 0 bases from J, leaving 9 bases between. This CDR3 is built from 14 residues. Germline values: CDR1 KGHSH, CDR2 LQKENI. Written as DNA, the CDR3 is TGTGCCAGCTCACGGGGACTGACTAACTATGGCTACACCTTC. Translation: CASSRGLTNYGYTF. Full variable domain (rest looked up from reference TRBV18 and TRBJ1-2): NAGVMQNPRHLVRRRGQEARLRCSPMKGHSHVYWYRQLPEEGLKFMVYLQKENIIDESGMPKERFSAEFPKEGPSILRIQQVVRGDSAAYFCASSRGLTNYGYTFGSGTRLTVV.

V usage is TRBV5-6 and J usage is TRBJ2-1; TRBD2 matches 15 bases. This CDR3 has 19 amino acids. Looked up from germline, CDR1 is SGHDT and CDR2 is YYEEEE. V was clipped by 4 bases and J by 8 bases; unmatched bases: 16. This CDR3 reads CASSRRTSGRAFTLHEQFF. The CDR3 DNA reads TGTGCCAGCAGCCGAAGGACTAGCGGGAGGGCCTTTACTTTACATGAGCAGTTCTTC.

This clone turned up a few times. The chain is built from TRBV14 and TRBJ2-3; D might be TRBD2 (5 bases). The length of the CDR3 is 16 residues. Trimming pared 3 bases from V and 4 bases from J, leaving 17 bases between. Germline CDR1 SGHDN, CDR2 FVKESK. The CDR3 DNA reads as TGTGCCAGCAGCCACCTCCGGGTAGCAGCGGCAGATACGCAGTATTTT. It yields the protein CASSHLRVAAADTQYF.

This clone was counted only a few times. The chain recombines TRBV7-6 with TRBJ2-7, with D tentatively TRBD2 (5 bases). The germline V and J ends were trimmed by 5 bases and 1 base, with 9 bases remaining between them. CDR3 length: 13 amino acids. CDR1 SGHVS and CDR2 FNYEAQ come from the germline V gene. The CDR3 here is CASSLEESYEQYF. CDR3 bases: TGTGCCAGCAGCCTGGAGGAGTCCTACGAGCAGTACTTC.

CDR3 in DNA: TGTGCCAGCTCACCCACAGTTCTTAATGAAAAACTGTTTTTT. This codes for CASSPTVLNEKLFF. This chain connects TRBV18 to TRBJ1-4; D unclear. The ends were cut back, 3 bases at V and 4 bases at J, with 9 bases in the middle. Germline CDR1 is KGHSH and CDR2 is LQKENI. The CDR3 is 14 amino acids.

CDR3 nucleotide sequence: TGTGCCAGCAGTGTCACAGGGTCTAATGAAAAACTGTTTTTT. Its translation: CASSVTGSNEKLFF. V usage is TRBV25-1 and J usage is TRBJ1-4; D is possibly TRBD1 (6 bases). There are 14 residues in the CDR3. Looked up from germline, CDR1 is MGHDK and CDR2 is SYGVNS. Trimming took 4 bases from V and 3 from J, leaving 9 bases between them.

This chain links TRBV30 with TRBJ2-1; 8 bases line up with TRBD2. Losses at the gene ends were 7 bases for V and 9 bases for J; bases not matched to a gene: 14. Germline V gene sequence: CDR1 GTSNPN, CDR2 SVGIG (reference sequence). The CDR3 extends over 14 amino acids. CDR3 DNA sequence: TGTGCCTCACGACCCGGACTAGCTGGGGTTGAGCAGTTCTTC. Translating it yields CASRPGLAGVEQFF.

Here the CDR3 reads CAWSVLGQGVYGYTF. Written as DNA, the CDR3 is TGTGCCTGGAGTGTACTAGGACAGGGCGTGTATGGCTACACCTTC. This rearrangement joins TRBV30 to TRBJ1-2, with 8 bases identical to TRBD1. CDR3 size: 15 residues. Germline V gene data show CDR1 as GTSNPN and CDR2 as SVGIG (reference sequence). J was trimmed by 5 bases and V by 0 bases; bases with no gene match: 8.

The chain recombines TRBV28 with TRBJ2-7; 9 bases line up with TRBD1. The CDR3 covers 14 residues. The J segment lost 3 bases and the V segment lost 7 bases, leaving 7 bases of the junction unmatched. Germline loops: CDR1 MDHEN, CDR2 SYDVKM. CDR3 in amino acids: CASTPGQGNYEQYF. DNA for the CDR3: TGTGCCAGCACCCCGGGACAGGGAAACTACGAGCAGTACTTC.